The sequence of this T cell receptor beta chain was determined in a study of CD8 T cells in ankylosing spondylitis (dated by TCRdb to between 2016 and 2019). Describing the broader study: T cell receptor beta repertoires were profiled in healthy donors and ankylosing spondylitis patients so that disease-linked TCR variants could be found. The full study cohort comprised 25 or so ankylosing spondylitis patients and 85 to 120 healthy donors. Peripheral blood was sampled, and synovial fluid was also collected from ankylosing spondylitis patients.

V lost 7 bases and J lost 0 bases; the stretch between them is 12 bases long. The CDR3 numbers 14 residues from cysteine through phenylalanine. CDR3 DNA is the only sequence kept; it has 42 bases, read in frame from the first base. Sequencer: Illumina HiSeq 2500. Quantitative 5'-RACE with molecular barcodes was used to prepare TCR beta libraries. The source study handled its data this way. A new computational method based on a probabilistic model of VDJ rearrangement was used to identify disease-linked TCR variants. TCRdb's own reprocessing of the public reads used fastp at Q25 and MiXCR and kept productive beta chains. When rows share a CDR3 protein, they turn into one entry using the most common DNA and genes. The V and J calls and clone size are TCRdb's, not the authors'. This sample lists about 220,000 distinct CDR3 sequences; around 18% were detected once. Of the sample, more than 40% is held by the ten largest clones.

Details on this clonotype: Its antigen is unknown. Base qualities are not provided; no much larger clone lies one nucleotide away.

The paper's findings and limits, for the study overall: Some of the motif variants had been reported before in the synovial fluid and blood of reactive arthritis patients, a finding that suggests common disease-initiation mechanisms. The disease-linked clones were reported as significantly enriched in matched synovial fluid samples from ankylosing spondylitis patients. Blood from ankylosing spondylitis patients appeared to be characterized by a TCR beta motif made up of under ten highly homologous amino acid variants. The disease-linked clones showed a CD8+ phenotype and occurred at relatively low frequencies in peripheral blood.

This chain is built from TRBV12-3 or TRBV12-4 and TRBJ2-5, with no D gene named confidently. The sample comprised blood, either unsorted or a sorted T cell fraction (not recorded which). This clonotype was sampled from a male donor with ankylosing spondylitis. The CDR3 corresponds to CASTLGQNQETQYF. The DNA reads as follows: TGTGCCAGCACCCTTGGCCAGAACCAAGAGACCCAGTACTTC.